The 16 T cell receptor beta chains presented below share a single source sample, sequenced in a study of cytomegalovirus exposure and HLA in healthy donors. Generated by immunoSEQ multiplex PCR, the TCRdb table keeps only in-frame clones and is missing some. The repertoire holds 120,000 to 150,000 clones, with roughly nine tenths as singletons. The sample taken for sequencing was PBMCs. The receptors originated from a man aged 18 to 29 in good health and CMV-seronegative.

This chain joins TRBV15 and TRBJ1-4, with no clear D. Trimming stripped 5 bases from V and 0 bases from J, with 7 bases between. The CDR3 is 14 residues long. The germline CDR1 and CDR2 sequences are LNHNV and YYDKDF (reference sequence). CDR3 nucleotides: TGTGCCACCAGCGCGGCGACAACTAATGAAAAACTGTTTTTT. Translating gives CATSAATTNEKLFF.

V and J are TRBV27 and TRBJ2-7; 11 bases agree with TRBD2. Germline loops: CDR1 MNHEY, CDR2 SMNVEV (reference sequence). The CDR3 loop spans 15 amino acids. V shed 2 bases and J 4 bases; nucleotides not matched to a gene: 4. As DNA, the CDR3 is TGTGCCAGCAGTTTAATAGCGGGAGGGGTATACGAGCAGTACTTC. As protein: CASSLIAGGVYEQYF.

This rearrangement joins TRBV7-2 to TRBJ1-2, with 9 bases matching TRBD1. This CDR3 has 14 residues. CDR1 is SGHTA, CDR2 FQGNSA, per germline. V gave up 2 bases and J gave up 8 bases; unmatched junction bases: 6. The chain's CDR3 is CASSLRRTGEGYTF. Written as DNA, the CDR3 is TGTGCCAGCAGCTTACGCAGGACAGGGGAAGGCTACACCTTC.

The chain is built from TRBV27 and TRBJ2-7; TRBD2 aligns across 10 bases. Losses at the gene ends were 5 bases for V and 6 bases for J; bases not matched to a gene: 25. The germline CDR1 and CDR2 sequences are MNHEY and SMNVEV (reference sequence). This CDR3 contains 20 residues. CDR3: CASSGSWRSGRGMSDLEQYF. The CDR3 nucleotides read TGTGCCAGCAGTGGATCTTGGAGAAGCGGGAGGGGAATGTCAGATCTCGAGCAGTACTTC.

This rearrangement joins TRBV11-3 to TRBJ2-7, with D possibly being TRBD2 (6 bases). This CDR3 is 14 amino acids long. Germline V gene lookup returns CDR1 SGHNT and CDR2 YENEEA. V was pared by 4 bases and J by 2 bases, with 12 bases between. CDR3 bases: TGTGCCAGCAGCTCTGGGGACTTCACCTACGAGCAGTACTTC. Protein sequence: CASSSGDFTYEQYF.

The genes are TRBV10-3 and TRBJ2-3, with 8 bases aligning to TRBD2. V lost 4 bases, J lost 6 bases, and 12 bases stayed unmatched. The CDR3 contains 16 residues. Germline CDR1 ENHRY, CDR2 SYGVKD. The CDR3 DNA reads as TGTGCCATCAGTGGAGTCATCGGGGGGGCCAGGGATACGCAGTATTTT. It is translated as CAISGVIGGARDTQYF.

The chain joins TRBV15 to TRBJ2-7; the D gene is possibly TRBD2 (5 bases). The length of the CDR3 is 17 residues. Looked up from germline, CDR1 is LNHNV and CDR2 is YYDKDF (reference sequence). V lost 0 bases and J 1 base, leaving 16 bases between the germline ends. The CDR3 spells CATSRDLWSGLSYEQYF. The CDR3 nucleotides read TGTGCCACCAGCAGAGATTTATGGAGCGGCCTTTCCTACGAGCAGTACTTC.

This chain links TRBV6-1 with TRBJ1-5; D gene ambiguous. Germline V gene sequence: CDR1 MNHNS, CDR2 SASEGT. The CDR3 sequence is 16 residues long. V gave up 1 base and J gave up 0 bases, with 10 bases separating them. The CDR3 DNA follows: TGTGCCAGCAGTGAAGGATACAGAAATAGCAATCAGCCCCAGCATTTT. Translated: CASSEGYRNSNQPQHF.

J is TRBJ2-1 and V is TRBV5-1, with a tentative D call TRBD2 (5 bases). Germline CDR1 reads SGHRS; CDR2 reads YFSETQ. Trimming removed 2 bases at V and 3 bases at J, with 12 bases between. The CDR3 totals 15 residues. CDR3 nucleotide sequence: TGCGCCAGCAGCTTTTCGGGGAGTGACTACAATGAGCAGTTCTTC. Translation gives CASSFSGSDYNEQFF.

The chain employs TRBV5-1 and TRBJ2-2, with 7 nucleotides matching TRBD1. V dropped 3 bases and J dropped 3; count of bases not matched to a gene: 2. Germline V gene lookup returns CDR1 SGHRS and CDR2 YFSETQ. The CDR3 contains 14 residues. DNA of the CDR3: TGCGCCAGCAGCTCGGGACAGCACACCGGGGAGCTGTTTTTT. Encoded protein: CASSSGQHTGELFF.

Here the CDR3 DNA reads TGTGCCAGCAGTCGCTCTTGGAATAGGGGTACTGAAGCTTTCTTT. Its protein product is CASSRSWNRGTEAFF. The chain couples TRBV6-1 to TRBJ1-1; tentatively, D is TRBD1 (5 bases). The germline V gene encodes CDR1 MNHNS and CDR2 SASEGT. V was shortened by 5 bases and J by 5 bases, with 18 bases between the two germline ends. The CDR3 extends over 15 amino acids.

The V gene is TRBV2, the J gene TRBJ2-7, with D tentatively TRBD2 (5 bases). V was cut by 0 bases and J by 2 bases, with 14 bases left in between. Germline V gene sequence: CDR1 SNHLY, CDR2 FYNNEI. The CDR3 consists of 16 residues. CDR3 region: CASSEALSGGTYEQYF. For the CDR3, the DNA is TGTGCCAGCAGTGAAGCGCTGAGCGGAGGTACCTACGAGCAGTACTTC.

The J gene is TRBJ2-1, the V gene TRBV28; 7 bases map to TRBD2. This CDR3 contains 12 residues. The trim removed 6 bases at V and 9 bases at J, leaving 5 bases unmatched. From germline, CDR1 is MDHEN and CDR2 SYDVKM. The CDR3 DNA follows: TGTGCCAGCAGGTGGGGGGAGGGTGAGCAGTTCTTC. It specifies CASRWGEGEQFF.

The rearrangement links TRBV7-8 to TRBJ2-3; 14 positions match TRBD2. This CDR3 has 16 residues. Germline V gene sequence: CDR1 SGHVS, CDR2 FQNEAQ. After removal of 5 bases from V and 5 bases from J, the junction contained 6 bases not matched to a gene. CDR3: CASSPRTSGGLDTQYF. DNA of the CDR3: TGTGCCAGCAGCCCCCGGACTAGCGGGGGGTTAGATACGCAGTATTTT.

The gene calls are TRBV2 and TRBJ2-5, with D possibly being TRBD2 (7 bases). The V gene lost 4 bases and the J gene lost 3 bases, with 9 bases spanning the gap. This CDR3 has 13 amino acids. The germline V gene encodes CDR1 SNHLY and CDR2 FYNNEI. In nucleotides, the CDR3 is TGTGCCAGCAGTGGCGGGGGCAAAGAGACCCAGTACTTC. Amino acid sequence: CASSGGGKETQYF.

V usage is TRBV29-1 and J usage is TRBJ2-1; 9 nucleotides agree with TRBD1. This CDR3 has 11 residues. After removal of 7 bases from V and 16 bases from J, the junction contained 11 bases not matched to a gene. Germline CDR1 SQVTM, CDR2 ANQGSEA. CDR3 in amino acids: CSAPAGTGYFF. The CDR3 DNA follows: TGCAGCGCCCCCGCCGGGACAGGGTATTTCTTC.